The next 9 T cell receptor beta chains were all read from a single sample in a study of metastatic and nonmetastatic thyroid tumors. TCRdb re-called the PCR reads via MiXCR. The sample has tens of thousands of clones, approximately 25% seen once. Among the patients, none had received any treatment before thyroid surgery. Sequencing was performed on blood. The receptors were gathered from a female donor with papillary thyroid cancer or a benign thyroid nodule (not recorded which). Some clones in this sample may be carry-over from other donors' samples.

This clone was seen ten or more times. The chain uses TRBV9 and TRBJ2-2; 7 bases line up with TRBD2. V was pared by 0 bases and J by 7 bases, with 3 bases of the junction left unmatched. Germline CDR1 and CDR2: SGDLS and YYNGEE. The CDR3 totals 14 residues. The CDR3 sequence: CASSVVPGGGELFF. Written as DNA, the CDR3 is TGTGCCAGCAGCGTAGTTCCGGGAGGCGGGGAGCTGTTTTTT.

The table lists this clone with many counts. CDR3 protein: CASSYVTGSAGTDTQYF. The CDR3 bases are TGTGCCAGCAGTTACGTTACCGGCTCCGCAGGCACAGATACGCAGTATTTT. This chain joins TRBV6-2 or TRBV6-3 and TRBJ2-3; D not certain. Germline-derived CDR1 and CDR2 are MNHEY and SVGEGT. V gave up 2 bases and J gave up 1 base, with 16 bases separating them. The length of the CDR3 is 17 residues.

The V call is TRBV5-1, the J call TRBJ1-2, with D possibly being TRBD1 (5 bases). Trimming stripped 7 bases from V and 7 bases from J, with 17 bases between. The germline CDR1 and CDR2 sequences are SGHRS and YFSETQ. The CDR3 is made up of 13 amino acids. The DNA for the CDR3 is TGCGCCAGCTTAGTGGAAGGGGCGAGTGGCTACACCTTC. Encoded protein: CASLVEGASGYTF.

This clone showed up many times. The chain couples TRBV2 to TRBJ1-5, with D perhaps matching TRBD1 (6 bases). The CDR3 totals 14 residues. The germline V gene has CDR1 SNHLY and CDR2 FYNNEI. Trimming stripped 3 bases from V and 6 bases from J, with 12 bases between. The CDR3: CASSDNRVGQPQHF. The CDR3 nucleotides are TGTGCCAGCAGTGACAACAGGGTGGGTCAGCCCCAGCATTTT.

V usage is TRBV6-1 and J usage is TRBJ2-5; perhaps TRBD2 as D (5 bases). This CDR3 has 15 amino acids. The germline gives CDR1 MNHNS, CDR2 SASEGT. Between the trimmed V and J ends, which lost 5 bases and 8 bases, there was a span of 21 bases. The CDR3 spells CASSWTPASPGTQYF. The CDR3 DNA reads as TGTGCCAGCAGTTGGACCCCCGCTAGCCCTGGCACCCAGTACTTC.

This clone has ten or more counts. The gene calls are TRBV19 and TRBJ2-5; 7 bases align to TRBD1. J lost 1 base, V lost 7 bases, and 6 bases had no gene match. Germline loops: CDR1 LNHDA, CDR2 SQIVND (reference sequence). The CDR3 consists of 14 residues. The CDR3 nucleotides read TGTGCCAGTAAGGAGACAGGGACCCAAGAGACCCAGTACTTC. Translating it yields CASKETGTQETQYF.

On this clone: The junction departs from the called germline gene at one end, perhaps through a read error. The rearrangement uses TRBV13 and TRBJ2-7; no clear D. The CDR3 has 15 residues. The V gene's germline CDR1 is PRHDT and CDR2 FYEKMQ (reference sequence). CDR3 DNA: TGTGCCAGCAGCTACACATGGGGTCCGCCCTACGAGCGGTACTTC. This sequence encodes CASSYTWGPPYERYF.

This clone was counted between two and nine times. This chain joins TRBV11-3 and TRBJ2-7, with D hard to call. The CDR3 has 12 residues. Trimming took 6 bases from V and 4 from J, leaving 10 bases between them. CDR1 is SGHNT and CDR2 is YENEEA in the germline V gene. The CDR3 region is CASSTITYEQYF. DNA of the CDR3: TGTGCCAGCAGTACAATTACGTACGAGCAGTACTTC.

This clone is labeled medium-sized. Additional DNA sequences in this sample encode the identical CDR3. This chain connects TRBV19 to TRBJ1-2, with 10 positions matching TRBD1. This CDR3 contains 14 residues. The germline CDR1 and CDR2 sequences are LNHDA and SQIVND (reference sequence). Trimming took 9 bases from V and 6 from J; bases not matched to a gene: 10. CDR3 sequence (DNA): TGTGCCAGCGGATTGGACAGGGGGATCGATGGCTACACCTTC. This encodes CASGLDRGIDGYTF.